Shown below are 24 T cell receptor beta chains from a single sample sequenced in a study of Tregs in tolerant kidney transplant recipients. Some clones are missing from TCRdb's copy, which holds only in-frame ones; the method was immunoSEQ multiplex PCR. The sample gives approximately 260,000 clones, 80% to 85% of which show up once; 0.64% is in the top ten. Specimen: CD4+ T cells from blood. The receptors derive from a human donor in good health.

The CDR3 sequence: CAGSLAFEGPQHF. In DNA form, the CDR3 reads TGTGCTGGCAGCTTAGCTTTTGAAGGGCCCCAGCATTTT. The gene calls are TRBV7-7 and TRBJ1-5; D is unresolved. The V gene's germline CDR1 is SSHAT and CDR2 FNYEAQ (reference sequence). The CDR3 loop spans 13 amino acids. The full variable domain, with the rest looked up from reference TRBV7-7 and TRBJ1-5, is GAGVSQSPRYKVTKRGQDVTLRCDPISSHATLYWYQQALGQGPEFLTYFNYEAQPDKSGLPSDRFSAERPEGSISTLTIQRTEQRDSAMYRCAGSLAFEGPQHFGDGTRLSIL.

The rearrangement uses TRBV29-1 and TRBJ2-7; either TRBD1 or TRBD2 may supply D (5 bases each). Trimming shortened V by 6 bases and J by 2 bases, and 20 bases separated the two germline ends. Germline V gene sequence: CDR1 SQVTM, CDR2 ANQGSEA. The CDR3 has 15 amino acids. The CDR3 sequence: CSVGSAIRGAYEQYF. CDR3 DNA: TGCAGCGTCGGTTCGGCCATCAGAGGGGCCTACGAGCAGTACTTC.

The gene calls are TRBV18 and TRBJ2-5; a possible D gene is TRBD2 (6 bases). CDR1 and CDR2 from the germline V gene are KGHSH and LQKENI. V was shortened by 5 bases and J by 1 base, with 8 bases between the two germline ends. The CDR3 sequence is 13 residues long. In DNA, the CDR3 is TGTGCCAGCTCAGGCGGGATCCAAGAGACCCAGTACTTC. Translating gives CASSGGIQETQYF.

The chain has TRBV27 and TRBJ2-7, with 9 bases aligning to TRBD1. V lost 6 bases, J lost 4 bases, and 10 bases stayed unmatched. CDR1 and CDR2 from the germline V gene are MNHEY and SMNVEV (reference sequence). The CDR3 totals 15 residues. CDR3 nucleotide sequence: TGTGCCAGCAGGAAACAGGGGGCGCAAGCATACGAGCAGTACTTC. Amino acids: CASRKQGAQAYEQYF.

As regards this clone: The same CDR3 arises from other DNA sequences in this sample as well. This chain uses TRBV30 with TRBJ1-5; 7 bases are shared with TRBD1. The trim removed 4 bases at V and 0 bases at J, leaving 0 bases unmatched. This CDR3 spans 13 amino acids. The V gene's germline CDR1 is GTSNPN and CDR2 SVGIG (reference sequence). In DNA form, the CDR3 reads TGTGCCTGGACAGGGGGTAGCAATCAGCCCCAGCATTTT. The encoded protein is CAWTGGSNQPQHF.

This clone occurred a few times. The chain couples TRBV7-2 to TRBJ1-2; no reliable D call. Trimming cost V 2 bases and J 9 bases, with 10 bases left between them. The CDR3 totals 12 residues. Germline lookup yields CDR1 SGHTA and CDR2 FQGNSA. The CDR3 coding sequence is TGTGCCAGCAGCTTATTAACGAGGAGCTACACCTTC. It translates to CASSLLTRSYTF.

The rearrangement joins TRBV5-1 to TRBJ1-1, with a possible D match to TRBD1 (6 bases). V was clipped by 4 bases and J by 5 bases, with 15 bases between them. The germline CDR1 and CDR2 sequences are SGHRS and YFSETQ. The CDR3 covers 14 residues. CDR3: CASSASRGATEAFF. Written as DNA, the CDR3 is TGCGCCAGCAGCGCATCAAGGGGGGCTACTGAAGCTTTCTTT.

CDR3 sequence reads: CASSLGRWDTGELFF. Written as DNA, the CDR3 is TGTGCCAGCAGCTTAGGAAGGTGGGACACCGGGGAGCTGTTTTTT. V gene TRBV7-2 combines with J gene TRBJ2-2; D is uncertain. Germline lookup yields CDR1 SGHTA and CDR2 FQGNSA. V was shortened by 1 base and J by 3 bases, with 9 bases between the two germline ends. The CDR3 sequence is 15 residues long.

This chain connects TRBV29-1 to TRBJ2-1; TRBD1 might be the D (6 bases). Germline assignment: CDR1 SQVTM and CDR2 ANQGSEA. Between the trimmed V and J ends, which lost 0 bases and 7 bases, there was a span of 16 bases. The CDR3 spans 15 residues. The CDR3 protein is CSVEDVGQRSNEQFF. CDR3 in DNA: TGCAGCGTTGAAGATGTAGGACAGCGATCGAATGAGCAGTTCTTC.

The CDR3 loop is CASSLGGDSKNIQYF. The CDR3 coding sequence is TGTGCCAGCAGCTTGGGTGGGGACTCCAAAAACATTCAGTACTTC. The rearrangement joins TRBV5-4 to TRBJ2-4; weak D call: TRBD2 (6 bases). Trimming cost V 0 bases and J 2 bases, with 9 bases left between them. CDR3 length equals 15 residues. Germline V gives CDR1 SGHNT, CDR2 YYREEE (reference sequence).

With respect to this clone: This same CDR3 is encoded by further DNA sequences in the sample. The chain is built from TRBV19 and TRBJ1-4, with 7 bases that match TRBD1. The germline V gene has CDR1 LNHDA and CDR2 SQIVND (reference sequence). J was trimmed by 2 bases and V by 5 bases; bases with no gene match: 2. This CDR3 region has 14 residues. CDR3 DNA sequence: TGTGCCAGTAGTTTACAGGGGACTAATGAAAAACTGTTTTTT. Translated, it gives CASSLQGTNEKLFF. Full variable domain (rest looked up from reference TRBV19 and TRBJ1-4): DGGITQSPKYLFRKEGQNVTLSCEQNLNHDAMYWYRQDPGQGLRLIYYSQIVNDFQKGDIAEGYSVSREKKESFPLTVTSAQKNPTAFYLCASSLQGTNEKLFFGSGTQLSVL.

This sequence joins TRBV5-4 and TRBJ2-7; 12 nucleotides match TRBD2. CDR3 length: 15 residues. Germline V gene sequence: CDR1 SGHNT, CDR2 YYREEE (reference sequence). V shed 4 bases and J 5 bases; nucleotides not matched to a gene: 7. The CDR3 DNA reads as TGTGCCAGCAGCATCCGGACTAGCGGGAACAACGAGCAGTACTTC. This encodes CASSIRTSGNNEQYF.

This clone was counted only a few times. The CDR3 DNA sequence: TGTGCCAGCAGCCCCCCGGGCGGCTACACCTTC. Translated: CASSPPGGYTF. The chain carries TRBV6-7 and TRBJ1-2; D gene ambiguous. TRBV6-7 is known as an ORF, though its function is uncertain. Trimming removed 6 bases from V and 8 bases from J, with 10 bases in between. The CDR3 spans 11 residues.

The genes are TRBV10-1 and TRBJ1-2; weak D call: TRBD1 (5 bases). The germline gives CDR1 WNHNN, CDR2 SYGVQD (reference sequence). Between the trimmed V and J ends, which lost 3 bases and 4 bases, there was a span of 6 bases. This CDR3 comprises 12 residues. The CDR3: CASSDRAYGYTF. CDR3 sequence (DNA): TGCGCCAGCAGTGACAGGGCCTATGGCTACACCTTC.

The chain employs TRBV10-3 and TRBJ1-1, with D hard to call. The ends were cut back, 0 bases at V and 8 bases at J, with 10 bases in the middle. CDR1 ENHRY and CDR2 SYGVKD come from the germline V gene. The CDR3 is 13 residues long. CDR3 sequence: CAISESGDSEAFF. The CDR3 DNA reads TGTGCCATCAGTGAGTCGGGCGACTCAGAAGCTTTCTTT.

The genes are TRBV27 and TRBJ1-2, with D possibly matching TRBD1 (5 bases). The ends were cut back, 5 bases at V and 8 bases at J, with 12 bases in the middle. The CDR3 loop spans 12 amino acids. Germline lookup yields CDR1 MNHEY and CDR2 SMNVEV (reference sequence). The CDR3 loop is CASSGAAGGYTF. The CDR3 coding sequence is TGTGCCAGCAGTGGGGCGGCGGGAGGCTACACCTTC.

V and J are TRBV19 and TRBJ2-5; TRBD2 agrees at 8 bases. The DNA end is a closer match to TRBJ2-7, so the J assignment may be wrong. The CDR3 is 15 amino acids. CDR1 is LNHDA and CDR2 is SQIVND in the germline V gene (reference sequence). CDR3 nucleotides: TGTGCCAGTAGTCTTAGCGGGAAACCCAGCTACGAGCAGTACTTC. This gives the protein CASSLSGKPSYEQYF.

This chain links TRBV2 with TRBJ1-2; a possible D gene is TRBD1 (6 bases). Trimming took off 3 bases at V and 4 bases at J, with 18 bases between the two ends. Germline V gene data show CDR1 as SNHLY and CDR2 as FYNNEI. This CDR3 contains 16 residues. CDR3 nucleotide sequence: TGTGCCAGCAGTGATGAAGGACAGCAAAAACCCTATGGCTACACCTTC. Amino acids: CASSDEGQQKPYGYTF.

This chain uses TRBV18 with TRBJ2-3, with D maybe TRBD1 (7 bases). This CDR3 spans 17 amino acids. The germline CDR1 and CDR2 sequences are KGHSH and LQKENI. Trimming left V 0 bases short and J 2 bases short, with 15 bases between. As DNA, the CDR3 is TGTGCCAGCTCACCACCGTTGCAGGGGGGATTCACAGATACGCAGTATTTT. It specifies CASSPPLQGGFTDTQYF. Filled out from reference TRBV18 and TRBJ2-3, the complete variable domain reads NAGVMQNPRHLVRRRGQEARLRCSPMKGHSHVYWYRQLPEEGLKFMVYLQKENIIDESGMPKERFSAEFPKEGPSILRIQQVVRGDSAAYFCASSPPLQGGFTDTQYFGPGTRLTVL.

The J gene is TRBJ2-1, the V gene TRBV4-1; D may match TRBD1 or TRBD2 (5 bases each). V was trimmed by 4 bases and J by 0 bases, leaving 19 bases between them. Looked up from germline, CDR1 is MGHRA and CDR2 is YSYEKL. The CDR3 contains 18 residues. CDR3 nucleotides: TGCGCCAGCAGCCCCGGGTCCCTGAGGGGCAGCTCCTACAATGAGCAGTTCTTC. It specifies CASSPGSLRGSSYNEQFF.

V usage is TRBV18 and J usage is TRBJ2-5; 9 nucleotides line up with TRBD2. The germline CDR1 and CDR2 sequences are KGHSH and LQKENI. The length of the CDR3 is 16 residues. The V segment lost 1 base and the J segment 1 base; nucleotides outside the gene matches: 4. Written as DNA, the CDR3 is TGTGCCAGCTCACCACGGGTTAGCGGGAGCCAAGAGACCCAGTACTTC. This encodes CASSPRVSGSQETQYF. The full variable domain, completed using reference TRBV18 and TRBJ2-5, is NAGVMQNPRHLVRRRGQEARLRCSPMKGHSHVYWYRQLPEEGLKFMVYLQKENIIDESGMPKERFSAEFPKEGPSILRIQQVVRGDSAAYFCASSPRVSGSQETQYFGPGTRLLVL.

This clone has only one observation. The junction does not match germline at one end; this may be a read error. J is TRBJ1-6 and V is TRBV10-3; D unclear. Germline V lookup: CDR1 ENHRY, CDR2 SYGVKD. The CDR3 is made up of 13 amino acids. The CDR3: CVISEDPDSPLHF. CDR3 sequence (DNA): TGTGTCATCAGTGAAGATCCGGACTCACCCCTCCACTTT.

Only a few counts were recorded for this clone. CDR3 residues: CASSPGVEQYF. CDR3 sequence (DNA): TGTGCCAGCTCACCAGGGGTCGAGCAGTACTTC. The chain carries TRBV18 and TRBJ2-7; D unclear. Germline assignment: CDR1 KGHSH and CDR2 LQKENI. Trimming removed 2 bases from V and 6 bases from J, with 5 bases in between. There are 11 residues in the CDR3.

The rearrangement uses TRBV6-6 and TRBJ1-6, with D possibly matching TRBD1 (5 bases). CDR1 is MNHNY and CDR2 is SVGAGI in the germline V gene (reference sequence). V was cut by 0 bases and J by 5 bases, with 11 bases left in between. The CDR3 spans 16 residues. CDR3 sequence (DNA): TGTGCCAGCAGTTACTCCGGGACCTTCAATAATTCACCCCTCCACTTT. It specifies CASSYSGTFNNSPLHF.